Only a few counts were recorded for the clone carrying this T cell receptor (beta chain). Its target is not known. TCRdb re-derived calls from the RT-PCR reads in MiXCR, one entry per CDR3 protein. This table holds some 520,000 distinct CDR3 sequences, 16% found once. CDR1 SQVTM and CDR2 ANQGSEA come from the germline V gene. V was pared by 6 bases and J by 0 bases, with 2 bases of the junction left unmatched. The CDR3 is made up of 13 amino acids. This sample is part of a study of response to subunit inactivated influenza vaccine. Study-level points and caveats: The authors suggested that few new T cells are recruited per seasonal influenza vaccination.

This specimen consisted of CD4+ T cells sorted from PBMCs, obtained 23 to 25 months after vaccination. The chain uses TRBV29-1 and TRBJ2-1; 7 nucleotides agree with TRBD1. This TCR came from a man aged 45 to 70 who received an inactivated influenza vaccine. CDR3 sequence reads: CSVDRYSYNEQFF. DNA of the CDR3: TGCAGCGTGGACAGGTACTCCTACAATGAGCAGTTCTTC.